This entry is about one T cell receptor beta chain. As yet, its antigen is unknown. These data come from a study of ipilimumab plus nivolumab after autologous stem cell transplantation. Study at large: Patients received a median of about five ipilimumab and roughly eight nivolumab doses. Both relapsed and primary refractory DLBCL were included.

General study results and limits: Authors suggest TCR repertoire, Treg phenotype and gut microbiota support further study.

Measured with immunoSEQ multiplex PCR; TCRdb has only the in-frame clones, and not every one. The repertoire consists of tens of thousands of clones, with 83% occurring once and the leading ten covering less than 2.5%. Germline values: CDR1 SGHVS, CDR2 FQNEAQ. V lost 1 base, J lost 5 bases, and 11 bases lay in between. The CDR3 covers 14 residues. Source: PBMCs, taken in a trial of ipilimumab plus nivolumab as post-transplant consolidation. This chain links TRBV7-8 with TRBJ1-1; D is ambiguous. This TCR came from a male donor with diffuse large B-cell lymphoma. CDR3 bases: TGTGCCAGCAGCTTAGTAGAGACGAGGACTGAAGCTTTCTTT. Translated, it gives CASSLVETRTEAFF.